The clone carrying this TCR beta chain was detected many times. The junction shows a germline mismatch at one end, possibly a read error. This sample was included in a study of T cells in Graves' hyperthyroidism and ophthalmopathy. Blood sampling occurred at first hyperthyroidism diagnosis, ahead of any ophthalmopathy symptoms. RNA transcripts yielded amplified TCR beta CDR3 regions. TCR CDR3 regions were first amplified by RT-PCR with HTBI primers. In TCRdb, the multiplex PCR reads were re-called with MiXCR into one record per CDR3 protein. The top ten hold about 5.8% of the sample, which has nearly 600,000 distinct CDR3 sequences, approximately 13% seen once. Input material: blood. This receptor was identified in a woman aged 25 to 39 with Graves' hyperthyroidism that later progressed to Graves' ophthalmopathy.

The CDR3 DNA sequence: TGCAGTGCTGGAGAAGCGGGAGGCGCAGATACGCAGTATTTT. As protein: CSAGEAGGADTQYF. The chain links TRBV20-1 to TRBJ2-3; 9 nucleotides align to TRBD2. CDR3 length: 14 residues. Germline CDR1 DFQATT, CDR2 SNEGSKA (reference sequence).